A selection of T cell receptor beta chains follows, all from one sample in a study of CXCR3-negative and CXCR3-positive naive CD8 T cells. From the 5' RACE reads, TCRdb lists one entry per CDR3 protein and no DNA. The repertoire table contains roughly 50,000 distinct CDR3 sequences. Sequenced material: memory CD8+ T cells from blood. The source is a human donor in good health. Some clones in this sample may be carry-over from other donors' samples. Both conserved end residues are part of each CDR3.

V: TRBV28; J: TRBJ2-1; CDR3: CASSFNLAGVVNEQFF
V: TRBV6-2/TRBV6-3; J: TRBJ2-2; CDR3: CASSDSGVDTGELFF
V: TRBV9; J: TRBJ2-1; CDR3: CASSAPGLAGIYNEQFF
V: TRBV3-1; J: TRBJ2-1; CDR3: CASSQDQASGDSYNEQFF
V: TRBV7-2; J: TRBJ2-7; CDR3: CASSRRDDPTVQYF
V: TRBV28; J: TRBJ2-5; CDR3: CASSPGEQETQYF
V: TRBV7-9; J: TRBJ2-7; CDR3: CASSNAGQGSYEQYF
V: TRBV4-2; J: TRBJ2-2; CDR3: CASSQALDGTGELFF
V: TRBV7-3; J: TRBJ2-5; CDR3: CASSPGLVEETQYF
V: TRBV29-1; J: TRBJ2-7; CDR3: CSVEFSGSSYEQYF
V: TRBV6-4; J: TRBJ2-3; CDR3: CASSKWALDTQYF
V: TRBV29-1; J: TRBJ1-1; CDR3: CSGLGQGPEAFF
V: TRBV29-1; J: TRBJ1-1; CDR3: CSVGWMNTEAFF
V: TRBV6-6; J: TRBJ2-5; CDR3: CASSSRGWETQYF
V: TRBV7-8; J: TRBJ2-5; CDR3: CASSLAGLAGTGRETQYF
V: TRBV7-2; J: TRBJ2-7; CDR3: CASSRAGQDFEQYF
V: TRBV6-6; J: TRBJ2-7; CDR3: CASTTGASNEQYF
V: TRBV12-5; J: TRBJ2-1; CDR3: CASGLDRERYEQFF
V: TRBV29-1; J: TRBJ2-5; CDR3: CSVESRGVRETQYF
V: TRBV7-7; J: TRBJ2-5; CDR3: CASSRRDRAQETQYF
V: TRBV15; J: TRBJ2-5; CDR3: CATGPSGQGHETQYF
V: TRBV12-3/TRBV12-4; J: TRBJ2-5; CDR3: CASSGRADPKETQYF
V: TRBV7-9; J: TRBJ2-7; CDR3: CASSLSSGVSDFSQYF
V: TRBV12-3/TRBV12-4; J: TRBJ2-1; CDR3: CASSQGLAGGLSYNEQFF
V: TRBV14; J: TRBJ1-6; CDR3: CASSLTGVGNSPLHF
V: TRBV6-2/TRBV6-3; J: TRBJ1-1; CDR3: CASSYPPAGTEAFF
V: TRBV12-3/TRBV12-4; J: TRBJ2-2; CDR3: CASSPRGESTGELFF
V: TRBV5-5; J: TRBJ1-5; CDR3: CASSLSQIYDQPQHF
V: TRBV28; J: TRBJ1-6; CDR3: CASSFPLTGGDDSPLHF